This T cell receptor beta chain originates from a study of cytomegalovirus exposure and HLA in healthy donors. As for the study in general: Researchers found that approximately 77% of a few hundred genotyped donors fell within the Caucasian-associated ancestry cluster.

A word on this clone: The antigen is not known.

Study outcomes and limitations: For TCR beta chains, V- and J-gene trimming was later linked to a missense DCLRE1C variant.

A multiplex PCR was run with 60 Vbeta primers and 13 Jbeta primers. Original analysis: It was a later analysis that counted tens of millions of unique TCR beta chains, of which some 10 million were shared. Clones were read by immunoSEQ multiplex PCR, and TCRdb kept only the in-frame ones, dropping some. That table is the source of V, J and clone size, and D and trimming were worked out from the DNA. This table holds 150,000 to 200,000 clones, around four fifths found once. V was cut by 5 bases and J by 0 bases, with 13 bases left in between. This CDR3 region has 16 residues. Germline V gives CDR1 SGHAT, CDR2 FQNNGV.

The sample consisted of PBMCs. The V and J genes are TRBV11-2 and TRBJ1-4; D remains ambiguous. The source of this sequence is a male donor in good health and CMV-seropositive. The CDR3 region is CASSPIGSATNEKLFF. The CDR3 bases are TGTGCCAGCAGCCCCATTGGGAGTGCAACTAATGAAAAACTGTTTTTT.